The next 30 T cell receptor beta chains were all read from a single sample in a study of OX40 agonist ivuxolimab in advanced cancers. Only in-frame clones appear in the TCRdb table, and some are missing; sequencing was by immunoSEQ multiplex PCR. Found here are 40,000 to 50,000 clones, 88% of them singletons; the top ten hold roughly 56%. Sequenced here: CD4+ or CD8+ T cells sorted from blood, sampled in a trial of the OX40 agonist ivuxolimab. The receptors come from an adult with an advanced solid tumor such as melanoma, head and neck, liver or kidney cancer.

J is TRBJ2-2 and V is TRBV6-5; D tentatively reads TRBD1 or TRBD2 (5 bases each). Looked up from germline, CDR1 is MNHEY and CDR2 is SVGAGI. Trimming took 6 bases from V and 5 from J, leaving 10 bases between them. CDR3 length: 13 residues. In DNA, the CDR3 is TGTGCCAGCAGCAACGGGGCTACCGGGGAGCTGTTTTTT. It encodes CASSNGATGELFF.

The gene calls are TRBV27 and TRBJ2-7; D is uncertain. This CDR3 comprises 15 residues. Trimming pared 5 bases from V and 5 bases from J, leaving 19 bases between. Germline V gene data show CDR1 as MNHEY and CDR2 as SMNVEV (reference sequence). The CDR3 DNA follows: TGTGCCAGCAGTCCAACATGGCCTACCGGCAACGAGCAGTACTTC. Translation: CASSPTWPTGNEQYF.

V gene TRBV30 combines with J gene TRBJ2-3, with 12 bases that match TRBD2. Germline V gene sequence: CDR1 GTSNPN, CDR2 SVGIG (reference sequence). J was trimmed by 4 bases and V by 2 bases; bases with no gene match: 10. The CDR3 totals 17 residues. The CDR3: CAWSNYPASGRADTQYF. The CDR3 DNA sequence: TGTGCCTGGAGTAATTACCCTGCTAGCGGGAGGGCAGATACGCAGTATTTT.

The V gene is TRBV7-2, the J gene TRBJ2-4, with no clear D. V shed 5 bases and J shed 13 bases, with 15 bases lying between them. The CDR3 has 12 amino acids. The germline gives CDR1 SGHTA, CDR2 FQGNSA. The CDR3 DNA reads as TGTGCCAGCAGCGCCGATGTAGGTATCCAGTACTTC. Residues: CASSADVGIQYF. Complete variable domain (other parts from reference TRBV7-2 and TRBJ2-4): GAGVSQSPSNKVTEKGKDVELRCDPISGHTALYWYRQSLGQGLEFLIYFQGNSAPDKSGLPSDRFSAERTGGSVSTLTIQRTQQEDSAVYLCASSADVGIQYFGAGTRLSVL.

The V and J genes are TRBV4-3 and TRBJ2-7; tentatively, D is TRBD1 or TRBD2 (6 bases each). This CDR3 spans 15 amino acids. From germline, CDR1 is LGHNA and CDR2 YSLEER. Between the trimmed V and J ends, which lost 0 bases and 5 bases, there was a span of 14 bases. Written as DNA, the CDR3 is TGCGCCAGCAGCCAAGAGAGGGGGGTAGGGCACGAGCAGTACTTC. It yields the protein CASSQERGVGHEQYF.

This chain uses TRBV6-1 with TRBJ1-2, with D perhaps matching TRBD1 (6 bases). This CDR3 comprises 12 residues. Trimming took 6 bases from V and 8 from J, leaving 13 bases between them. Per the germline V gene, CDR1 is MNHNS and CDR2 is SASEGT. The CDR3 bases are TGTGCCAGCAGCTACGGACAGAACGGCTACACCTTC. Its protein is CASSYGQNGYTF.

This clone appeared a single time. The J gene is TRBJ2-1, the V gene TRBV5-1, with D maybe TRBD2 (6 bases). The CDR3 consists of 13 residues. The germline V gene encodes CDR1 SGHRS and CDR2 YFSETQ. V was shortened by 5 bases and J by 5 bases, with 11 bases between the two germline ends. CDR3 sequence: CASRTGLNNEQFF. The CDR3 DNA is TGCGCCAGCAGAACGGGACTCAACAATGAGCAGTTCTTC. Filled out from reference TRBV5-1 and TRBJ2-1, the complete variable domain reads KAGVTQTPRYLIKTRGQQVTLSCSPISGHRSVSWYQQTPGQGLQFLFEYFSETQRNKGNFPGRFSGRQFSNSRSEMNVSTLELGDSALYLCASRTGLNNEQFFGPGTRLTVL.

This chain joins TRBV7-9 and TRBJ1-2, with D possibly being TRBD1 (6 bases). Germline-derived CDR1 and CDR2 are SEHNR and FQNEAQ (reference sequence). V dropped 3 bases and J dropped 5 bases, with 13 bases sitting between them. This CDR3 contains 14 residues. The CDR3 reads CASSLGAGKYGYTF. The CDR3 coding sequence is TGTGCCAGCAGCTTGGGGGCAGGGAAGTATGGCTACACCTTC.

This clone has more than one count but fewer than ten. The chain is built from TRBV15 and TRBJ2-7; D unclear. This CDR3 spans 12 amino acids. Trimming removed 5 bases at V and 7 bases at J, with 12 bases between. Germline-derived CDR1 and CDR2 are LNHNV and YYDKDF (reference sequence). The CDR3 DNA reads TGTGCCACCAGCGAGTACGGTCGGGAGCAGTACTTC. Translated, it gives CATSEYGREQYF.

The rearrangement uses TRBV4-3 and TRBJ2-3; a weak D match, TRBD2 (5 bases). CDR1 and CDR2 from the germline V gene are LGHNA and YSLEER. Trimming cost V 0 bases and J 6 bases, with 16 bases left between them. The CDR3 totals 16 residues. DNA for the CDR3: TGCGCCAGCAGCCAAGACTATCGGAGGCCGGTTGATACGCAGTATTTT. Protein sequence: CASSQDYRRPVDTQYF.

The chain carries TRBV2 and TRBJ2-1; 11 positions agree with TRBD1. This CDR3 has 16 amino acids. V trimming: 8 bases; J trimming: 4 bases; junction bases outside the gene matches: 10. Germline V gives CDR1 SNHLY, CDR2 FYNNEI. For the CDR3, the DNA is TGTGCCAGCGGCCTGGGACAGGGGGGTTTTTACAATGAGCAGTTCTTC. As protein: CASGLGQGGFYNEQFF. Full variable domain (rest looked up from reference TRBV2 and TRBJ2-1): EPEVTQTPSHQVTQMGQEVILRCVPISNHLYFYWYRQILGQKVEFLVSFYNNEISEKSEIFDDQFSVERPDGSNFTLKIRSTKLEDSAMYFCASGLGQGGFYNEQFFGPGTRLTVL.

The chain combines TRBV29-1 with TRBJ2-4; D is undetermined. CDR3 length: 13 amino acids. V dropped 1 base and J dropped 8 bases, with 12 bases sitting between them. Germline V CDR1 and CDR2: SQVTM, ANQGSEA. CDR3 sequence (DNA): TGCAGCGTTGAAGTGACAACGACGGACATTCAGTACTTC. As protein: CSVEVTTTDIQYF.

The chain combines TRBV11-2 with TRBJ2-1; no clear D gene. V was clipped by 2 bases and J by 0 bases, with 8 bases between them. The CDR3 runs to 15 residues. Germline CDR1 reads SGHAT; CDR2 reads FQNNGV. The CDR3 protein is CASSLQESSYNEQFF. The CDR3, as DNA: TGTGCCAGCAGCTTACAGGAGAGCTCCTACAATGAGCAGTTCTTC.

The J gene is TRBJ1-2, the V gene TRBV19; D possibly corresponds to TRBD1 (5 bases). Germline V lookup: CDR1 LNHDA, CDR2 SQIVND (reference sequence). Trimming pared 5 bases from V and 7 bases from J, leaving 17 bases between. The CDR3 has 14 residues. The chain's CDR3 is CASSAAGLAIGYTF. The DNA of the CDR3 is TGTGCCAGTAGTGCCGCGGGGCTGGCTATTGGCTACACCTTC.

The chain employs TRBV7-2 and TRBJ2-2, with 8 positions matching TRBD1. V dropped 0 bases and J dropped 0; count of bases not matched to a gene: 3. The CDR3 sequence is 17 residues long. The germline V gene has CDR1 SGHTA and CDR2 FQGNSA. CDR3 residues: CASSLAGGQANTGELFF. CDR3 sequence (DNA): TGTGCCAGCAGCTTAGCGGGGGGACAGGCGAACACCGGGGAGCTGTTTTTT.

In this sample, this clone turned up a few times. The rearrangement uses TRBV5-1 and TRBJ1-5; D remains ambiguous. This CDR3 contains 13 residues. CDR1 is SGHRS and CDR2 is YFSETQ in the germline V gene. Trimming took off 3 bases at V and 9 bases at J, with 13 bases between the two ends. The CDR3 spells CASSSAGIGPQHF. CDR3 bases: TGCGCCAGCAGCTCAGCCGGGATCGGGCCCCAGCATTTT.

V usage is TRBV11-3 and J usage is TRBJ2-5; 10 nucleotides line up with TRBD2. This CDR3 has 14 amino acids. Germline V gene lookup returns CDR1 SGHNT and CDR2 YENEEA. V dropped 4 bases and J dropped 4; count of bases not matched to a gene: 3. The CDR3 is CASSSAGGLETQYF. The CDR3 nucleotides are TGTGCCAGCAGCTCAGCGGGAGGGCTAGAGACCCAGTACTTC.

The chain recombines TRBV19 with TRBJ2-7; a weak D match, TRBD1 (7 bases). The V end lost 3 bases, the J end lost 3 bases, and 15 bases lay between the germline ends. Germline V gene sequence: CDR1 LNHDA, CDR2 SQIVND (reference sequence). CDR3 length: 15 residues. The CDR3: CASSISAGQSYEQYF. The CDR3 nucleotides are TGTGCCAGTAGTATTTCCGCGGGACAGAGCTACGAGCAGTACTTC.

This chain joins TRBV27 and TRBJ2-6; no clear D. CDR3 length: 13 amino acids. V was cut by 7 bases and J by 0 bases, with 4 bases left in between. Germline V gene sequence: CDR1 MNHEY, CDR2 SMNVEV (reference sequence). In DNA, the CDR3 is TGTGCCAGCAAAAACTCTGGGGCCAACGTCCTGACTTTC. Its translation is CASKNSGANVLTF.

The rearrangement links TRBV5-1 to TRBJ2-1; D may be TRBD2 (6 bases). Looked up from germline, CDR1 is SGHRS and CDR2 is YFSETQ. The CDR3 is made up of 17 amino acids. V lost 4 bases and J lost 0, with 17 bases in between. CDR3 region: CASSPGRLASSYNEQFF. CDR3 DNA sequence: TGCGCCAGCAGCCCCGGCAGGCTAGCGAGCTCCTACAATGAGCAGTTCTTC.

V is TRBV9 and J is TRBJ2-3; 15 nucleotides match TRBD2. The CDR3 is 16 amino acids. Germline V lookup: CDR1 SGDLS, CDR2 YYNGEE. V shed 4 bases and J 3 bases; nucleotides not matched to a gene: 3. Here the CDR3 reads CASSSGLAGGTDTQYF. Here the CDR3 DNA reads TGTGCCAGCAGCTCGGGACTAGCGGGGGGTACAGATACGCAGTATTTT.

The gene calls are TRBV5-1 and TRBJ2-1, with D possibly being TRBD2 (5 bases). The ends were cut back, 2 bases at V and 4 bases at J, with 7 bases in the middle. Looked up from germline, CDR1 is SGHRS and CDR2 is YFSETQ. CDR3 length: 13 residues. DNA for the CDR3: TGCGCCAGCAGCTTTGGACTGTACAATGAGCAGTTCTTC. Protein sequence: CASSFGLYNEQFF.

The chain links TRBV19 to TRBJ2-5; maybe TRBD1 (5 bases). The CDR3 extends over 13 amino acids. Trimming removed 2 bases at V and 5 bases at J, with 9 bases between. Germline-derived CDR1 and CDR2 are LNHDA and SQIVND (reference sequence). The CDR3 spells CASSIQGAETQYF. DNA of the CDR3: TGTGCCAGTAGTATACAGGGTGCCGAGACCCAGTACTTC.

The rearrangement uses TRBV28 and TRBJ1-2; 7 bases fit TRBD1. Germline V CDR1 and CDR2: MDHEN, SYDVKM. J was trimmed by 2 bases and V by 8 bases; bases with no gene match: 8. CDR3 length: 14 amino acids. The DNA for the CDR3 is TGTGCCAGCTCCTCCGGGACAGTGAACTATGGCTACACCTTC. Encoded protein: CASSSGTVNYGYTF.

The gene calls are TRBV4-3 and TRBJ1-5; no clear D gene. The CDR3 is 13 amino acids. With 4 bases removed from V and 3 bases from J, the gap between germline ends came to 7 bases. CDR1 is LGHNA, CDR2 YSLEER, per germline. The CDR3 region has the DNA TGCGCCAGCAGCCTTGGGTTCAATCAGCCCCAGCATTTT. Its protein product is CASSLGFNQPQHF.

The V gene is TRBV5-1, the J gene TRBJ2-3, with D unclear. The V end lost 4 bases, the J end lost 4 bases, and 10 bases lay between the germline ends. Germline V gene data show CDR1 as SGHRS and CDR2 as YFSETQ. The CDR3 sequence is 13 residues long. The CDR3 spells CASSPGWADTQYF. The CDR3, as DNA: TGCGCCAGCAGCCCCGGGTGGGCAGATACGCAGTATTTT. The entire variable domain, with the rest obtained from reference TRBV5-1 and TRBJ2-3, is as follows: KAGVTQTPRYLIKTRGQQVTLSCSPISGHRSVSWYQQTPGQGLQFLFEYFSETQRNKGNFPGRFSGRQFSNSRSEMNVSTLELGDSALYLCASSPGWADTQYFGPGTRLTVL.

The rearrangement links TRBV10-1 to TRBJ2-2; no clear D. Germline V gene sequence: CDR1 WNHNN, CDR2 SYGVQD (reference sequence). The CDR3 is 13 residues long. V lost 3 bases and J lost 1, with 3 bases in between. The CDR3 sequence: CASSEGNTGELFF. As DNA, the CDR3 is TGCGCCAGCAGTGAAGGGAACACCGGGGAGCTGTTTTTT.

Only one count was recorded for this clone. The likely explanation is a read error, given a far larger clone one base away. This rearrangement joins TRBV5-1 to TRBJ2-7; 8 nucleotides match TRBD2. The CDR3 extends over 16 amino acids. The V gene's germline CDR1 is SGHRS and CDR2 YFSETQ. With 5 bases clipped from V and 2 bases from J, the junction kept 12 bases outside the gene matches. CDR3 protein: CASSYSSSGAAYEQYF. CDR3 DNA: TGCGCCAGCAGTTACTCGAGTAGCGGGGCCGCCTACGAGCAGTACTTC.

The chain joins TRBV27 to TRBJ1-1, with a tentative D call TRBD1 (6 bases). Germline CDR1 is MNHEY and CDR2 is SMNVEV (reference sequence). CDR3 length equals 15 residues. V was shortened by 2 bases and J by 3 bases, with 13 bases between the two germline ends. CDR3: CASSLRGRLDTEAFF. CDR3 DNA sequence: TGTGCCAGCAGTTTAAGGGGGAGGCTTGACACTGAAGCTTTCTTT.

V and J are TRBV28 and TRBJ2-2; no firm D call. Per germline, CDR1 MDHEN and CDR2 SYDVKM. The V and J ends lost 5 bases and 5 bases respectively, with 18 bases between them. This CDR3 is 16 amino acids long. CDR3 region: CASSPLGRRKTGELFF. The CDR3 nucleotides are TGTGCCAGCAGTCCGCTTGGCAGGCGGAAAACCGGGGAGCTGTTTTTT.